This T cell receptor beta chain was obtained from a study of blood T cells in healthy people across ages (dated by TCRdb to 2015 to 2017). As for the study more broadly: Template switching captured roughly one uniquely barcoded TCR beta cDNA molecule per two T cells in model experiments. Using deep sequencing normalized with unique cDNA molecular identifiers, the study measured how TCR beta repertoire diversity changes with age. The donors were split into four age groups: young (average 16 years), middle-aged (around 40), aged (about 62) and long-lived (roughly 77). To avoid experimental bias, donors of different ages were spread randomly across the sequencing lanes. Using the same blood draw, the study looked at two additional independent replicas of 1 million unique cDNA reads for two donors, one aged 18 to 30 and the other aged 80 or older.

The V end loses 2 bases and the J end loses 2 bases, and a stretch of 12 bases separates them. CDR1 KGHSH and CDR2 LQKENI are derived from the germline V gene. The CDR3, cysteine through phenylalanine, is 16 amino acids long. CDR3 DNA is the only sequence kept; it has 48 bases, read in frame from the first base. The research as a whole found: Observed TCR beta diversity per million T cells fell roughly linearly with age, and a significant reduction was already apparent by age about 43. Compared with the aged group, the long-lived group had more naive CD4+ T cells, fewer expanded clones and increased TCR diversity, a pattern suggesting age selection. Donor CMV infection status was unknown, potentially confounding age-related changes in expanded clonotypes. Since profiling was done on bulk unsorted PBMCs, naive and antigen-experienced compartments could not be conclusively compared. A strong correlation was found between observed TCR beta diversity and the percentage of naive T cells measured by flow cytometry. Total diversity estimates from one million sequenced T cells were considered lower bounds and underestimates.

This clonotype has a single count. Its specific antigen is unknown. The sample holds no much larger clone one base away, and base qualities are not on file. Library prep was done by 5' RACE. TCRdb lists the instrument as Illumina HiSeq 2500. A second PCR of about 6 to 11 cycles was run with a J-beta primer mix and a sample-barcoded 5' primer. A template-switch 5' adaptor carrying 12 random nucleotides introduced a unique molecular identifier onto each TCR beta cDNA molecule. At least 2.5 million CDR3-containing paired-end reads were obtained from each sample. The Mint cDNA synthesis kit, primed by a TRBC-specific oligonucleotide, was used to synthesize first-strand cDNA from all RNA. All cDNA was treated with uracil-DNA glycosylase and then went through a first 18-cycle PCR with the universal primers M1SS and BC2_uni_R. On the study's bioinformatics: For normalization, 1 million high-quality reads were randomly selected from each sample, with every read carrying a distinct molecular identifier. Instead of being binned into consensus sequences, reads that shared molecular identifiers were thrown out. CDR3 identification, clonotype clustering and error correction used MiTCR with a Q25 quality threshold and the strictest error-elimination algorithm. A nonparametric unseen species model with Euler transformation was used to estimate a lower bound on total TCR beta diversity. TCRdb passed the public sequencing reads through fastp at Q25 and MiXCR, retaining productive beta sequences. CDR3 protein sequences are deduplicated, and each keeps its most common genes and DNA. TCRdb, rather than the study authors, made the V and J calls. The sample table holds roughly 1.5 million distinct CDR3 sequences, of which less than 45% were seen once. The top ten constitute over 3.5% of the sample.

The donors were a few dozen Caucasian individuals from Russia, aged roughly 6 to 100 years, who were systemically healthy. Each donor gave around 9.5 milliliters of peripheral blood, collected into EDTA-treated Vacutainer tubes. Ficoll-Paque density-gradient centrifugation was used to isolate PBMCs, with at least 7 million per sample. Total RNA, at least 6 micrograms per sample, was extracted from PBMCs with Trizol reagent. The percentages of naive CD45RAhigh/CD27high T cells were determined by flow cytometry on a PBMC aliquot from every donor. The sample taken for sequencing was blood. The receptor's source is a woman younger than 35 in good health. The chain is made from TRBV18 and TRBJ1-4, with an unclear D gene assignment. The nucleotide sequence is TGTGCCAGCTCACCATTACGGCGTCTGACTAATGAAAAACTGTTTTTT. Translated, this is CASSPLRRLTNEKLFF.